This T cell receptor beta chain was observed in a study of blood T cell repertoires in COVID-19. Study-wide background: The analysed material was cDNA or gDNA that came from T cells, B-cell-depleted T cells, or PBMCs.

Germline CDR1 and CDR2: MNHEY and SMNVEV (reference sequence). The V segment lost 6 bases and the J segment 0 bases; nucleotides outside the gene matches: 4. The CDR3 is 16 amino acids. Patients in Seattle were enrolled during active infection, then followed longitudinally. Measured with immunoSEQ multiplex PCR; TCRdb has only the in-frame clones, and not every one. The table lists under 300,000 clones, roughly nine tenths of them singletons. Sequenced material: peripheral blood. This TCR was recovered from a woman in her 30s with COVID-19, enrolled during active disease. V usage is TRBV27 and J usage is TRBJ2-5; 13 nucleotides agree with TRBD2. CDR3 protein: CASSQGLAGHQETQYF. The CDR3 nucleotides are TGTGCCAGCAGCCAGGGACTAGCGGGGCACCAAGAGACCCAGTACTTC.